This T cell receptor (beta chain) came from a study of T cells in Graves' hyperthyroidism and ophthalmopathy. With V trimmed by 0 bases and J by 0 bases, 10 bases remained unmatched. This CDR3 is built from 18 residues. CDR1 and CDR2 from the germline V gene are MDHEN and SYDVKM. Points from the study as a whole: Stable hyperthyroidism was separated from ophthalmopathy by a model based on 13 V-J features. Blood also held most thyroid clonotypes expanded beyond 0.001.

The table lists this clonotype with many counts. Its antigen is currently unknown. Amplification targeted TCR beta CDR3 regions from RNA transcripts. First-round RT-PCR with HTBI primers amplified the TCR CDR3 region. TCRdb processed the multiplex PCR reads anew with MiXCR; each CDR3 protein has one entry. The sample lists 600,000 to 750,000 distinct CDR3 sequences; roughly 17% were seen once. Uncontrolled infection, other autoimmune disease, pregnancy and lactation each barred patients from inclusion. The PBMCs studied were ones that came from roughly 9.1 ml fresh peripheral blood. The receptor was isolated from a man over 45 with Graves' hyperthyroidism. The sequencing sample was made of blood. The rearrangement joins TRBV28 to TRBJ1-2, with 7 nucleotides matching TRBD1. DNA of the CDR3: TGTGCCAGCAGTTTATGGGAGATTGGACAGGACCCTAACTATGGCTACACCTTC. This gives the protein CASSLWEIGQDPNYGYTF.